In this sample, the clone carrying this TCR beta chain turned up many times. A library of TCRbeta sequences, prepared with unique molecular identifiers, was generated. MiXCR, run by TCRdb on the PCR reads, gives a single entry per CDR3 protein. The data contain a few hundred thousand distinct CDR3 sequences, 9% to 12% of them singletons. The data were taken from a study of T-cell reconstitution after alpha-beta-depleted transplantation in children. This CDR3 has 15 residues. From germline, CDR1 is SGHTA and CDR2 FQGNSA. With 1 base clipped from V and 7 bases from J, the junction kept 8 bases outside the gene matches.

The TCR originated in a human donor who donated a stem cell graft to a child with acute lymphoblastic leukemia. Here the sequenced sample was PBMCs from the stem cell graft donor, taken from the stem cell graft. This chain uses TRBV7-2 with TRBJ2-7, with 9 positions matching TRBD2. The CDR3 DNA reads TGTGCCAGCAGCTTAGATGGCGGGAGGGCTTCTGAGCAGTACTTC. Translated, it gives CASSLDGGRASEQYF.